This is a list of T cell receptor beta chains from one sample in a study of T cells in Graves' hyperthyroidism and ophthalmopathy. TCRdb independently ran MiXCR on the multiplex PCR reads; one entry per CDR3 protein. Of roughly 96,000 distinct CDR3 sequences in the sample, under 65% were seen once. Sequences were obtained from blood. The receptors derive from a woman between 40 and 55 years old with Graves' hyperthyroidism. Both conserved end residues are part of each CDR3. Each record gives: J gene, clone size, D gene, V gene, CDR3 protein, CDR3 DNA. The D gene is left open where the match is weak. Size values are once, few and many counts, or a class for expanded clones, and some rows have none.

J gene: TRBJ1-5; clone size: once; D gene: TRBD1; V gene: TRBV10-3; CDR3 protein: CATSLQGTVRQPQHF; CDR3 DNA: TGTGCCACGTCGTTACAGGGGACGGTGCGGCAGCCCCAGCATTTT
J gene: TRBJ1-1; clone size: NA; D gene: TRBD1; V gene: TRBV19; CDR3 protein: CASSTDRVAFF; CDR3 DNA: TGTGCCAGTAGTACGGACAGGGTGGCTTTCTTT
J gene: TRBJ2-7; clone size: NA; D gene: NA; V gene: TRBV12-5; CDR3 protein: CASGPTTYEQYF; CDR3 DNA: TGTGCTAGTGGTCCCACCACCTACGAGCAGTACTTC
J gene: TRBJ1-4; clone size: many; D gene: NA; V gene: TRBV9; CDR3 protein: CASGPTSQNEKLFF; CDR3 DNA: TGTGCCAGCGGGCCGACGTCCCAAAATGAAAAACTGTTTTTT
J gene: TRBJ2-5; clone size: NA; D gene: TRBD2; V gene: TRBV12-3/TRBV12-4; CDR3 protein: CASTLAGLQETQYF; CDR3 DNA: TGTGCCAGCACCCTAGCGGGACTCCAAGAGACCCAGTACTTC
J gene: TRBJ1-3; clone size: NA; D gene: TRBD1; V gene: TRBV5-5; CDR3 protein: CASSRGPRDSEGNTIYF; CDR3 DNA: TGTGCCAGCAGCCGCGGCCCAAGGGACAGCGAGGGAAACACCATATATTTT
J gene: TRBJ1-1; clone size: NA; D gene: NA; V gene: TRBV29-1; CDR3 protein: CSSYGGRGTEAFF; CDR3 DNA: TGCAGCAGTTACGGGGGACGCGGCACTGAAGCTTTCTTT
J gene: TRBJ2-2; clone size: many; D gene: NA; V gene: TRBV6-5; CDR3 protein: CASSYRGGGSTGELFF; CDR3 DNA: TGTGCCAGCAGTTACCGGGGCGGTGGGAGCACCGGGGAGCTGTTTTTT
J gene: TRBJ1-2; clone size: many; D gene: NA; V gene: TRBV7-9; CDR3 protein: CASSPRGQVYGYTF; CDR3 DNA: TGTGCCAGCAGCCCGAGGGGACAAGTCTATGGCTACACCTTC
J gene: TRBJ1-2; clone size: NA; D gene: NA; V gene: TRBV15; CDR3 protein: CATSVNQGDLYSYTF; CDR3 DNA: TGTGCCACCAGCGTCAACCAGGGAGACTTATATAGCTACACCTTC
J gene: TRBJ1-1; clone size: NA; D gene: NA; V gene: TRBV25-1; CDR3 protein: CARDGGTEAFF; CDR3 DNA: TGTGCTAGAGACGGGGGGACAGAAGCTTTCTTT
J gene: TRBJ1-1; clone size: NA; D gene: TRBD1; V gene: TRBV19; CDR3 protein: CASSMGDRGTEAFF; CDR3 DNA: TGTGCCAGTAGTATGGGGGACAGGGGCACTGAAGCTTTCTTT
J gene: TRBJ2-5; clone size: once; D gene: NA; V gene: TRBV10-3; CDR3 protein: CAIQTVEQETQYF; CDR3 DNA: TGTGCCATTCAAACGGTAGAGCAAGAGACCCAGTACTTC
J gene: TRBJ2-6; clone size: few; D gene: NA; V gene: TRBV15; CDR3 protein: CATGLTGYAGANVLTF; CDR3 DNA: TGTGCCACCGGATTAACAGGATACGCCGGGGCCAACGTCCTGACTTTC
J gene: TRBJ1-3; clone size: NA; D gene: NA; V gene: TRBV9; CDR3 protein: CASSVPHGGATGLNTIYF; CDR3 DNA: TGTGCCAGCAGCGTACCCCACGGGGGGGCGACTGGCTTAAACACCATATATTTT
J gene: TRBJ1-2; clone size: many; D gene: TRBD1; V gene: TRBV7-9; CDR3 protein: CASSLRGDRDYGYTF; CDR3 DNA: TGTGCCAGCAGCTTAAGGGGAGACAGGGACTATGGCTACACCTTC
J gene: TRBJ1-4; clone size: NA; D gene: TRBD1; V gene: TRBV7-9; CDR3 protein: CASSSWTGLNEKLFF; CDR3 DNA: TGTGCCAGCAGCTCATGGACAGGGCTTAATGAAAAACTGTTTTTT
J gene: TRBJ1-1; clone size: NA; D gene: NA; V gene: TRBV5-4; CDR3 protein: CASSNVRQAGAFF; CDR3 DNA: TGCGCCAGCAGCAACGTCCGACAGGCTGGGGCTTTCTTT
J gene: TRBJ1-1; clone size: NA; D gene: NA; V gene: TRBV20-1; CDR3 protein: CSAMRGRGWAFF; CDR3 DNA: TGCAGTGCTATGAGGGGGAGGGGTTGGGCTTTCTTT
J gene: TRBJ2-5; clone size: NA; D gene: NA; V gene: TRBV13; CDR3 protein: CASSLSLGYTKETQYF; CDR3 DNA: TGTGCCAGCAGCCTCAGCTTGGGTTACACGAAAGAGACCCAGTACTTC
J gene: TRBJ2-7; clone size: many; D gene: NA; V gene: TRBV5-5; CDR3 protein: CASSFSTQTYEQYF; CDR3 DNA: TGTGCCAGCAGCTTCTCAACTCAGACCTACGAGCAGTACTTC
J gene: TRBJ2-2; clone size: many; D gene: NA; V gene: TRBV7-3; CDR3 protein: CASSLTGRGTGELFF; CDR3 DNA: TGTGCCAGCAGCTTAACGGGACGGGGCACCGGGGAGCTGTTTTTT